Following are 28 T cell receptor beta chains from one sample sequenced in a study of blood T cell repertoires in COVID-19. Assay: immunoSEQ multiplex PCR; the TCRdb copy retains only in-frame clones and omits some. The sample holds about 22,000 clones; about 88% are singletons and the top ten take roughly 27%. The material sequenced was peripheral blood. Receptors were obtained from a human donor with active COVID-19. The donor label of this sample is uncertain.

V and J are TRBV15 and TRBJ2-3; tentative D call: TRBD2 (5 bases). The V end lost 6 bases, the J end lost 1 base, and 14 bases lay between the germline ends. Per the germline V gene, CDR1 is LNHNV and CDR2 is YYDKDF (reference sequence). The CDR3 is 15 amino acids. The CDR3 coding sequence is TGTGCCACCAGTCGGACTTCCAAGGGCACAGATACGCAGTATTTT. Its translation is CATSRTSKGTDTQYF.

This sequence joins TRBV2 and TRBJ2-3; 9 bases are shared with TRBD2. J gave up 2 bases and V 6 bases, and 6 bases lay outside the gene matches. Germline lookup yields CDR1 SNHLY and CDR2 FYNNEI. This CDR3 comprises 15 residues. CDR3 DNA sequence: TGTGCCAGCAGGGCTAGCGGGACTTCCACAGATACGCAGTATTTT. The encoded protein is CASRASGTSTDTQYF.

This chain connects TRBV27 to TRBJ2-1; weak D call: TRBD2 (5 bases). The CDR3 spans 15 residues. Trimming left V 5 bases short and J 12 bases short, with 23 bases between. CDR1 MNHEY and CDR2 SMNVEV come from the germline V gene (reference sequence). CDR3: CASSLILPTFGGQFF. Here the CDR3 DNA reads TGTGCCAGCAGTCTTATTCTTCCGACCTTTGGAGGGCAGTTCTTC.

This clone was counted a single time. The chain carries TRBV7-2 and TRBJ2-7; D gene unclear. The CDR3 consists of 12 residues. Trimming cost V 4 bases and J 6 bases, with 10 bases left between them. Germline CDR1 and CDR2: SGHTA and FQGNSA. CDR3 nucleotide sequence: TGTGCCAGCAGCTCCGGCTCGGGCGAGCAGTACTTC. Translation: CASSSGSGEQYF.

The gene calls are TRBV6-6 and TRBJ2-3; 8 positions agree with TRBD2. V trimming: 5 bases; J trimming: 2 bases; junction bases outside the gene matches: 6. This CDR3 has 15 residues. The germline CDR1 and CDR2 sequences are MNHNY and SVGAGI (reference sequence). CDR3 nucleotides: TGTGCCAGCAGTGGAGCGGGAGCCCACACAGATACGCAGTATTTT. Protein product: CASSGAGAHTDTQYF.

CDR3 coding DNA: TGTGCCAGCAGTTTAAGAGGGAGGGGAAGCAATCAGCCCCAGCATTTT. Translated, it gives CASSLRGRGSNQPQHF. The gene calls are TRBV28 and TRBJ1-5; possible D gene TRBD1, 5 bases. The CDR3 is made up of 16 amino acids. V shed 2 bases and J shed 1 base, with 12 bases lying between them. The germline V gene encodes CDR1 MDHEN and CDR2 SYDVKM. Looking up the rest from reference TRBV28 and TRBJ1-5 gives the full variable domain: DVKVTQSSRYLVKRTGEKVFLECVQDMDHENMFWYRQDPGLGLRLIYFSYDVKMKEKGDIPEGYSVSREKKERFSLILESASTNQTSMYLCASSLRGRGSNQPQHFGDGTRLSIL.

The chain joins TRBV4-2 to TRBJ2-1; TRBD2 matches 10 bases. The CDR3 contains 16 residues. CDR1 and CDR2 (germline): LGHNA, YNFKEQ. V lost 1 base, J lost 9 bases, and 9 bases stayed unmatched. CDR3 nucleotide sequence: TGTGCCAGCAGCCAAGCTAGCGGGGGCGGCGGGGGTGAGCAGTTCTTC. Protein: CASSQASGGGGGEQFF.

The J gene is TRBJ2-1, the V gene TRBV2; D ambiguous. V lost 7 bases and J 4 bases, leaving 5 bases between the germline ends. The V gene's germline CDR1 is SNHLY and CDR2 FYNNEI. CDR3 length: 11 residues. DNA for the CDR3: TGTGCCAGCACCACTTACAATGAGCAGTTCTTC. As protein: CASTTYNEQFF.

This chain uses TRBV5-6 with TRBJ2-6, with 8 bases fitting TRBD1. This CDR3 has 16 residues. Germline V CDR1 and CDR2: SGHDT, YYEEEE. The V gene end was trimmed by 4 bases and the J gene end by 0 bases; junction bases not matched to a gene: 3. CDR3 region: CASSPTGGSGANVLTF. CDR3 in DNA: TGTGCCAGCAGCCCTACAGGGGGCTCTGGGGCCAACGTCCTGACTTTC.

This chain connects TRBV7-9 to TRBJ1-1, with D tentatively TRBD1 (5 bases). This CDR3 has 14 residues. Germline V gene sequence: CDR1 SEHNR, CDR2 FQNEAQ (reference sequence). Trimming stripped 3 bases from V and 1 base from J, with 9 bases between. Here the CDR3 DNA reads TGTGCCAGCAGCTTCAGTCAGGGGAACACTGAAGCTTTCTTT. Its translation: CASSFSQGNTEAFF. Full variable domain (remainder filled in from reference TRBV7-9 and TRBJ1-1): DTGVSQNPRHKITKRGQNVTFRCDPISEHNRLYWYRQTLGQGPEFLTYFQNEAQLEKSRLLSDRFSAERPKGSFSTLEIQRTEQGDSAMYLCASSFSQGNTEAFFGQGTRLTVV.

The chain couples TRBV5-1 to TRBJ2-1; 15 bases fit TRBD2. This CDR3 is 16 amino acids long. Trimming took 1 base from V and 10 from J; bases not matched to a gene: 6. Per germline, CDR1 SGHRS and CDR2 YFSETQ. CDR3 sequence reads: CASSLNGLAGGEEQFF. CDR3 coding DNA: TGCGCCAGCAGCTTGAATGGACTAGCGGGAGGGGAGGAGCAGTTCTTC.

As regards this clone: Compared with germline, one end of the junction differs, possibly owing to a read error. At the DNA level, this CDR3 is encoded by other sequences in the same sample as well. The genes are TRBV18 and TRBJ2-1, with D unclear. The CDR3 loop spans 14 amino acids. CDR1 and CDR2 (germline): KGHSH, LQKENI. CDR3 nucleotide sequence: TGCGCCAGCTCACCGGGCCAGAAGTTGAGTGAGCAGTTCTTC. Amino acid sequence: CASSPGQKLSEQFF.

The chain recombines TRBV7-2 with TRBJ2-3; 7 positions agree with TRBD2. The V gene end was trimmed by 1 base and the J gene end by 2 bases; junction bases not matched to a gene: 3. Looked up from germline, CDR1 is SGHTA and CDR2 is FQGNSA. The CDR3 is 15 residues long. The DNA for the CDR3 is TGTGCCAGCAGCTTAGACCTAGCGGTCACAGATACGCAGTATTTT. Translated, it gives CASSLDLAVTDTQYF. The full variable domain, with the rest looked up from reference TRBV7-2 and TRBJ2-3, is GAGVSQSPSNKVTEKGKDVELRCDPISGHTALYWYRQSLGQGLEFLIYFQGNSAPDKSGLPSDRFSAERTGGSVSTLTIQRTQQEDSAVYLCASSLDLAVTDTQYFGPGTRLTVL.

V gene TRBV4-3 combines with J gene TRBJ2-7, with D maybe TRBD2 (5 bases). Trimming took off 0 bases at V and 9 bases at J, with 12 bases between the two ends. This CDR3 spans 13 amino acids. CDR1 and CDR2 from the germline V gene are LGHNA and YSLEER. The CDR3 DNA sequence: TGCGCCAGCAGCCAAGATCTCGGGGTAGTGCAGTACTTC. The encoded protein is CASSQDLGVVQYF.

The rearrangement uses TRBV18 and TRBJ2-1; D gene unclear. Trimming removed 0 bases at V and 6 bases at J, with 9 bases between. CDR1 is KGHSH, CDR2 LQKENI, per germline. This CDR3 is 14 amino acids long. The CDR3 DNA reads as TGTGCCAGCTCACCACCCAGTCTCCCCAATGAGCAGTTCTTC. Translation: CASSPPSLPNEQFF.

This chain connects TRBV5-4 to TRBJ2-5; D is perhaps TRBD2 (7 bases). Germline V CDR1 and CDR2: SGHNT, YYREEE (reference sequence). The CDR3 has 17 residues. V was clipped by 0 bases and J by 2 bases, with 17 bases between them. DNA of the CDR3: TGTGCCAGCAGCTTGGGGGGAGGGACACAGCCGCAAGAGACCCAGTACTTC. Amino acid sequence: CASSLGGGTQPQETQYF.

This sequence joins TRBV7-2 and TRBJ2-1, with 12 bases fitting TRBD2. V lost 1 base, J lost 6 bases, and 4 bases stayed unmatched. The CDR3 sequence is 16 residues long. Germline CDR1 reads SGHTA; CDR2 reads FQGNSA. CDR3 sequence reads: CASSLVGLAGPNEQFF. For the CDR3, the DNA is TGTGCCAGCAGCTTAGTTGGACTAGCGGGGCCCAATGAGCAGTTCTTC. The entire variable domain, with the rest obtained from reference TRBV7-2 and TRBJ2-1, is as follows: GAGVSQSPSNKVTEKGKDVELRCDPISGHTALYWYRQSLGQGLEFLIYFQGNSAPDKSGLPSDRFSAERTGGSVSTLTIQRTQQEDSAVYLCASSLVGLAGPNEQFFGPGTRLTVL.

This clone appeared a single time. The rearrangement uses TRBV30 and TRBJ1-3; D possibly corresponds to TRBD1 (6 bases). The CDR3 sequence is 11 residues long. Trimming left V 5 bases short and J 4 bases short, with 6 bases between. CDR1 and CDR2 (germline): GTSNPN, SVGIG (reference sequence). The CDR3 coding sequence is TGTGCCTGGGACAGGGGAAACACCATATATTTT. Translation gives CAWDRGNTIYF.

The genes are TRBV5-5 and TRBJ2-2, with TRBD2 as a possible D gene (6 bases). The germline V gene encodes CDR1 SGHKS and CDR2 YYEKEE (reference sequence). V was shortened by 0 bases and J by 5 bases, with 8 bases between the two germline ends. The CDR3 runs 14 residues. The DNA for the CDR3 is TGTGCCAGCAGCTTGGGACGGGGGACCGGGGAGCTGTTTTTT. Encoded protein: CASSLGRGTGELFF. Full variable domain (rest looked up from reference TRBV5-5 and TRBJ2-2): DAGVTQSPTHLIKTRGQQVTLRCSPISGHKSVSWYQQVLGQGPQFIFQYYEKEERGRGNFPDRFSARQFPNYSSELNVNALLLGDSALYLCASSLGRGTGELFFGEGSRLTVL.

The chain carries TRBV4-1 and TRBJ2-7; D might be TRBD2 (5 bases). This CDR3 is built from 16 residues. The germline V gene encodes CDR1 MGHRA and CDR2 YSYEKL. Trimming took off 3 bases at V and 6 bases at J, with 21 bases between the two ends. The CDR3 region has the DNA TGCGCCAGCAGCCACCGGACCCCCGGGGTGGCCTTCGAGCAGTACTTC. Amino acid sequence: CASSHRTPGVAFEQYF.

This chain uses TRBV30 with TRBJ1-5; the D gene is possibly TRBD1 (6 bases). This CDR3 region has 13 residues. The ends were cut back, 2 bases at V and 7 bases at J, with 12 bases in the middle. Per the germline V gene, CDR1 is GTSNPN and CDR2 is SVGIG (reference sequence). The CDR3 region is CAWSSSGQQPQHF. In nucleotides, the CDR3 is TGTGCCTGGAGTTCCTCCGGACAGCAGCCCCAGCATTTT.

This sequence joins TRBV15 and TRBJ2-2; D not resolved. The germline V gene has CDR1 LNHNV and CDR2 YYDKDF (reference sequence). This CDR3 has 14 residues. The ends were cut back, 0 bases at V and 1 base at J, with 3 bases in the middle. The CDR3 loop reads CATSRDRNTGELFF. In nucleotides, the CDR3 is TGTGCCACCAGCAGAGACAGGAACACCGGGGAGCTGTTTTTT.

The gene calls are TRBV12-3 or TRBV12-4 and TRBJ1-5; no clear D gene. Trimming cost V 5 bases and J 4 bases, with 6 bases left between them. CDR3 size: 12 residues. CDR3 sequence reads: CASSVLNQPQHF. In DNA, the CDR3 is TGTGCCAGCAGTGTACTAAATCAGCCCCAGCATTTT.

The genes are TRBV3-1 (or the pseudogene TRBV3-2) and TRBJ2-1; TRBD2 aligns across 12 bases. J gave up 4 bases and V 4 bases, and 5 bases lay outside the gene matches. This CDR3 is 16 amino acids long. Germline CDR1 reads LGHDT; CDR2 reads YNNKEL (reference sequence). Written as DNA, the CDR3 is TGTGCCAGCAGCCTAGGACTAGCGGGGCCATACAATGAGCAGTTCTTC. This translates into CASSLGLAGPYNEQFF.

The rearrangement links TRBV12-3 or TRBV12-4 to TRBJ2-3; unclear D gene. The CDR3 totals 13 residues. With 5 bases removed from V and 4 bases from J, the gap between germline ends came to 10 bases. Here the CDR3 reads CASSPRRADTQYF. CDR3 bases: TGTGCCAGCAGTCCCCGCCGGGCAGATACGCAGTATTTT.

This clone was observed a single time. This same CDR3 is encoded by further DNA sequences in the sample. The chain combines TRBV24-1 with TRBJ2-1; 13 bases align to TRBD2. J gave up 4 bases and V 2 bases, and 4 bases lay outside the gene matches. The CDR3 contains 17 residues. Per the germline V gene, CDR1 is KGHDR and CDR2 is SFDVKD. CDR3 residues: CATSDSTLAGGYNEQFF. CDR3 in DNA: TGTGCCACCAGTGATTCAACACTAGCGGGAGGGTACAATGAGCAGTTCTTC.

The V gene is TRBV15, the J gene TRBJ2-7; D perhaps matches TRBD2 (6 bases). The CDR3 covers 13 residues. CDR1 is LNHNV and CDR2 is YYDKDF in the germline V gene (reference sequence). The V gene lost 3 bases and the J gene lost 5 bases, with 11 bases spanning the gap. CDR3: CATSSRLVDEQYF. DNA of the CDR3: TGTGCCACCAGCAGCCGACTAGTCGACGAGCAGTACTTC.

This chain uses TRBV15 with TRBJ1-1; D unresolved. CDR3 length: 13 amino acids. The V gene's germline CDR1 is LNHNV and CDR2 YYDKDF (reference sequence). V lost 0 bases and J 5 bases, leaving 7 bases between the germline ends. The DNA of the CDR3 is TGTGCCACCAGCAGAGACCCCCCAACTGAAGCTTTCTTT. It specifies CATSRDPPTEAFF.